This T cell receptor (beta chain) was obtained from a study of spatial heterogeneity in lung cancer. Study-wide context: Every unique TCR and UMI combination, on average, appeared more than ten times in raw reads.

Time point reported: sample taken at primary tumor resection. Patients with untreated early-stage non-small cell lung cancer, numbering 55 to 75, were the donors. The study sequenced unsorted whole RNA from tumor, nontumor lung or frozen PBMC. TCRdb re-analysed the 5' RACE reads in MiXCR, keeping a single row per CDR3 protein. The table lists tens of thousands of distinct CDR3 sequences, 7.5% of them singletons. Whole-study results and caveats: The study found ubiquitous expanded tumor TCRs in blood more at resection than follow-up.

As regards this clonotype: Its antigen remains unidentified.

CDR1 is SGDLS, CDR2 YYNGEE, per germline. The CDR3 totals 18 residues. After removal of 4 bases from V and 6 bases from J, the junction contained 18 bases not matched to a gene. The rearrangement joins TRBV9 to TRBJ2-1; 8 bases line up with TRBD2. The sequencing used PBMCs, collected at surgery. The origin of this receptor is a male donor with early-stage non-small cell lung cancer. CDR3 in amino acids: CASSPDPLAGGSFNEQFF. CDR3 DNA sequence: TGTGCCAGCAGCCCAGATCCTCTAGCGGGCGGGAGCTTCAATGAGCAGTTCTTC.